The 14 T cell receptor beta chains in this list originate from one sample, sequenced in a study of Graves' ophthalmopathy and Graves' hyperthyroidism. Amplification from RNA transcripts yielded the TCR beta CDR3 regions. Amplification began with first-round RT-PCR using HTBI primers, then second-round multiplex PCR was performed. MiXCR, run by TCRdb on the multiplex PCR reads, gives a single entry per CDR3 protein. Altogether roughly 480,000 distinct CDR3 sequences are present, approximately 15% being singletons, with the ten largest covering 9.8%. The source material was blood. The receptors were sampled from a young woman with Graves' ophthalmopathy.

This clonotype occurred a few times. The rearrangement uses TRBV30 and TRBJ2-3; 10 positions agree with TRBD2. Per germline, CDR1 GTSNPN and CDR2 SVGIG (reference sequence). V lost 1 base and J lost 13; bases outside the gene matches: 8. The CDR3 contains 13 residues. CDR3 sequence reads: CAWSAHPGTSEYF. The CDR3 coding sequence is TGTGCCTGGAGTGCACACCCCGGGACTAGCGAGTATTTT.

Only a few counts were recorded for this clonotype. The chain links TRBV18 to TRBJ1-5; D is undetermined. Trimming cost V 1 base and J 6 bases, with 10 bases left between them. The CDR3 has 14 amino acids. CDR1 is KGHSH and CDR2 is LQKENI in the germline V gene. This CDR3 reads CASSPLSRGQPQHF. The CDR3 DNA reads TGTGCCAGCTCACCACTCTCGCGAGGTCAGCCCCAGCATTTT.

This clonotype has a count of ten or more. This chain uses TRBV12-3 or TRBV12-4 with TRBJ2-2, with D unresolved. CDR3 length: 12 residues. The V end lost 2 bases, the J end lost 7 bases, and 5 bases lay between the germline ends. Here the CDR3 reads CASSLTGGELFF. The CDR3, as DNA: TGTGCCAGCAGTTTAACGGGCGGGGAGCTGTTTTTT.

This clonotype was observed many times. The rearrangement uses TRBV6-1 and TRBJ2-2; no clear D gene. Trimming removed 4 bases at V and 1 base at J, with 10 bases between. There are 15 residues in the CDR3. The germline gives CDR1 MNHNS, CDR2 SASEGT. CDR3 DNA sequence: TGTGCCAGCAGTGGCCGCGGATGGAACACCGGGGAGCTGTTTTTT. Amino acid sequence: CASSGRGWNTGELFF.

The V and J genes are TRBV30 and TRBJ2-7; D is possibly TRBD1 (6 bases). Per the germline V gene, CDR1 is GTSNPN and CDR2 is SVGIG (reference sequence). The CDR3 consists of 11 residues. Trimming left V 5 bases short and J 6 bases short, with 11 bases between. CDR3 nucleotides: TGTGCCTGGGCAGGGGTTGGCGAGCAGTACTTC. It translates to CAWAGVGEQYF.

This clonotype was counted a few times. The V and J genes are TRBV30 and TRBJ2-5; 9 bases align to TRBD1. Germline V lookup: CDR1 GTSNPN, CDR2 SVGIG (reference sequence). This CDR3 contains 15 residues. Trimming cost V 0 bases and J 3 bases; bases outside gene matches: 5. The CDR3 loop is CAWSVFGTGKETQYF. The CDR3 DNA reads as TGTGCCTGGAGTGTATTCGGGACAGGGAAAGAGACCCAGTACTTC.

In this sample, this clonotype turned up many times. The chain has TRBV11-3 and TRBJ2-3; 14 bases map to TRBD2. The CDR3 has 18 residues. J lost 6 bases, V lost 4 bases, and 12 bases had no gene match. In germline, CDR1 is SGHNT, CDR2 YENEEA. This CDR3 is CASSSPGLAGANSDTQYF. CDR3 sequence (DNA): TGTGCCAGCAGCTCTCCGGGACTAGCGGGGGCGAACTCCGATACGCAGTATTTT.

This clonotype has more than one count but fewer than ten. This chain links TRBV4-1 with TRBJ2-2; possible D gene TRBD2, 5 bases. This CDR3 contains 15 residues. V was trimmed by 5 bases and J by 3 bases, leaving 13 bases between them. The germline CDR1 and CDR2 sequences are MGHRA and YSYEKL. The CDR3 region is CASSDPKRDTGELFF. The CDR3 nucleotides are TGCGCCAGCAGCGACCCCAAGAGGGACACCGGGGAGCTGTTTTTT.

This clonotype showed up many times. The chain has TRBV12-5 and TRBJ2-2, with D uncertain. The germline gives CDR1 LGHNT, CDR2 FRNRAP. The V end was cut by 6 bases, the J end by 6 bases, with 8 bases between. This CDR3 has 12 amino acids. CDR3 sequence reads: CASGFGPGELFF. CDR3 sequence (DNA): TGTGCTAGTGGCTTCGGACCCGGGGAGCTGTTTTTT. Full variable domain (outside the CDR3, taken from reference TRBV12-5 and TRBJ2-2): DARVTQTPRHKVTEMGQEVTMRCQPILGHNTVFWYRQTMMQGLELLAYFRNRAPLDDSGMPKDRFSAEMPDATLATLKIQPSEPRDSAVYFCASGFGPGELFFGEGSRLTVL.

This clonotype occurred many times. The chain employs TRBV28 and TRBJ1-5; D may be TRBD1 (5 bases). The CDR3 runs 14 residues. Germline V gene data show CDR1 as MDHEN and CDR2 as SYDVKM. With 6 bases removed from V and 0 bases from J, the gap between germline ends came to 9 bases. CDR3 loop: CASRRQLSNQPQHF. The CDR3 coding sequence is TGTGCCAGCAGGCGACAGCTTAGCAATCAGCCCCAGCATTTT.

This clonotype has a count of ten or more. This chain connects TRBV28 to TRBJ2-7; D is undetermined. The CDR3 is 11 amino acids. With 5 bases removed from V and 6 bases from J, the gap between germline ends came to 8 bases. Germline CDR1 reads MDHEN; CDR2 reads SYDVKM. The CDR3 nucleotides are TGTGCCAGCAGTACCGACATCGAGCAGTACTTC. The encoded protein is CASSTDIEQYF. Combining the CDR3 with reference TRBV28 and TRBJ2-7 gives the whole variable domain DVKVTQSSRYLVKRTGEKVFLECVQDMDHENMFWYRQDPGLGLRLIYFSYDVKMKEKGDIPEGYSVSREKKERFSLILESASTNQTSMYLCASSTDIEQYFGPGTRLTVT.

In its sample, this clonotype was seen many times. DNA of the CDR3: TGTGCCTGGAGTGCATGGAGAGGCCGCCCTAACTATGGCTACACCTTC. This translates into CAWSAWRGRPNYGYTF. The rearrangement joins TRBV30 to TRBJ1-2, with D unclear. V was trimmed by 1 base and J by 0 bases, leaving 15 bases between them. The length of the CDR3 is 16 residues. Germline V gene lookup returns CDR1 GTSNPN and CDR2 SVGIG (reference sequence).

This clonotype was seen repeatedly, ten times or more. The chain employs TRBV5-1 and TRBJ1-1; D unclear. The CDR3 is 16 residues long. Germline V gene lookup returns CDR1 SGHRS and CDR2 YFSETQ. Trimming took off 0 bases at V and 4 bases at J, with 16 bases between the two ends. The CDR3 bases are TGCGCCAGCAGCTTGGGGCGTCGATTCGGTGGCACTGAAGCTTTCTTT. This encodes CASSLGRRFGGTEAFF.

This clonotype came up many times. This chain uses TRBV7-2 with TRBJ2-7; 9 nucleotides agree with TRBD2. Germline V lookup: CDR1 SGHTA, CDR2 FQGNSA. Unmatched junction bases numbered 6, after V lost 4 bases and J lost 2 bases. The CDR3 has 15 amino acids. The CDR3 nucleotides read TGTGCCAGCAGCTCCGATAGCGGGGGCACCTACGAGCAGTACTTC. Protein: CASSSDSGGTYEQYF.